Below, one T cell receptor beta chain is given with its context. Antigen unknown. A junction boundary mismatches the germline segment, possibly from a read error. Roughly 10 milliliters of peripheral blood were drawn from each donor into EDTA-treated tubes. Per sample, a minimum of 6.5 million PBMCs were isolated. These data are taken from a study of blood T cells in healthy people across ages. Germline CDR1 SGHDT, CDR2 YYEEEE. The CDR3 covers 12 residues. Using a J-beta primer mix together with a sample-barcoded 5' primer, a second PCR was run for about 6 to 12 cycles. TCRdb ran MiXCR on the 5' RACE reads and lists one entry per CDR3 protein. Seen here are approximately 1,000,000 distinct CDR3 sequences, about two fifths observed once, and the top ten hold around 13%. Overall study results and limits: Greater diversity and more naive CD4+ cells were seen in long-lived donors than in aged donors. Strongly correlated with naive T cell percentage was TCR beta diversity.

Sequencing was carried out using blood. This TCR was recovered from a young man in good health. This chain connects TRBV5-6 to TRBJ1-2; D unresolved. DNA of the CDR3: TGTCCCAGCAGCCCCGTTGGGTATGGCTACACCTTT. Translating gives CPSSPVGYGYTF.